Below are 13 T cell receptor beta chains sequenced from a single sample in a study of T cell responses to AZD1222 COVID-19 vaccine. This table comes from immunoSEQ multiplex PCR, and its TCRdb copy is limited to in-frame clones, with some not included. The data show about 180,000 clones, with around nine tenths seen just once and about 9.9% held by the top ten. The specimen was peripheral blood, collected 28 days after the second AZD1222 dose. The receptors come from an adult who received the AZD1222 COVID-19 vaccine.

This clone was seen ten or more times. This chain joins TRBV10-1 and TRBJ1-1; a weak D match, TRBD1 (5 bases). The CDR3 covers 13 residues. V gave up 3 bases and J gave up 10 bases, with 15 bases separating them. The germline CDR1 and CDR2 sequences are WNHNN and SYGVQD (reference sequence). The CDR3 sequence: CASSEGARYGAFF. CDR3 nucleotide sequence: TGCGCCAGCAGTGAAGGGGCCCGATACGGAGCTTTCTTT.

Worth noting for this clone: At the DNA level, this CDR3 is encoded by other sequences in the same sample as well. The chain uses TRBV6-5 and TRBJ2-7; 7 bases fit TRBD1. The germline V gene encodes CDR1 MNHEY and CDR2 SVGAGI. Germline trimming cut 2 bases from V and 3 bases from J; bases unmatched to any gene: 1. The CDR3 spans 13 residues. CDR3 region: CASSYRQGYEQYF. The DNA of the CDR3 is TGTGCCAGCAGTTACCGACAGGGCTACGAGCAGTACTTC.

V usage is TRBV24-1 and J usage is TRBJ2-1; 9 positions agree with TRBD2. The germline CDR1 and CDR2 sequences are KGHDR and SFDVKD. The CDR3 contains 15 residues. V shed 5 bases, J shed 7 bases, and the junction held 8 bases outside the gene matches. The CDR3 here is CATSVGGGAENEQFF. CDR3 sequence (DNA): TGTGCCACCAGTGTTGGCGGGGGGGCAGAGAATGAGCAGTTCTTC.

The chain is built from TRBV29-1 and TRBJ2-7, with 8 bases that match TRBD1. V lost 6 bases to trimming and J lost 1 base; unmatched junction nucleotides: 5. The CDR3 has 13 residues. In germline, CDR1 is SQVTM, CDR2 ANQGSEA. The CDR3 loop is CSVTGQGSYEQYF. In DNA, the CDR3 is TGCAGCGTGACAGGACAGGGTTCCTACGAGCAGTACTTC.

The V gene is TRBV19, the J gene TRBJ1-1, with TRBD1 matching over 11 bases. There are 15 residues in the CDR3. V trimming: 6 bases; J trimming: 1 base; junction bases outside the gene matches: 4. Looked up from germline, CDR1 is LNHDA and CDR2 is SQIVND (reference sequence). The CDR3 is CASRGQGGWNTEAFF. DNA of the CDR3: TGTGCCAGTAGGGGACAGGGGGGCTGGAACACTGAAGCTTTCTTT.

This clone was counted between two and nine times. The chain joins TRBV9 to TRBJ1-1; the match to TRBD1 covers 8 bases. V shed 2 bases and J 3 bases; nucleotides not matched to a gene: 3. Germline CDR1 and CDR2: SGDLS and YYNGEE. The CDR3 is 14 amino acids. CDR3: CASSVSQGDTEAFF. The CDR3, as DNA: TGTGCCAGCAGCGTCTCACAGGGGGACACTGAAGCTTTCTTT.

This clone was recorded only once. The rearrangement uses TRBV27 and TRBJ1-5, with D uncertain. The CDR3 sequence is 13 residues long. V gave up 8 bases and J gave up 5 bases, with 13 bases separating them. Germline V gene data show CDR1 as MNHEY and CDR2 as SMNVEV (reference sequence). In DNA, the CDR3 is TGTGCCAGCCCACGGTGGGCCCATCAGCCCCAGCATTTT. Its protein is CASPRWAHQPQHF.

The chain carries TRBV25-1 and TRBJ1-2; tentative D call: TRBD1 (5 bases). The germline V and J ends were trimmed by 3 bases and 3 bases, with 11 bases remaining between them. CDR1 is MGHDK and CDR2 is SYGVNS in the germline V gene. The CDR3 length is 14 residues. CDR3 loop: CASSDAGVDYGYTF. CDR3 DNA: TGTGCCAGCAGTGACGCGGGGGTGGACTATGGCTACACCTTC.

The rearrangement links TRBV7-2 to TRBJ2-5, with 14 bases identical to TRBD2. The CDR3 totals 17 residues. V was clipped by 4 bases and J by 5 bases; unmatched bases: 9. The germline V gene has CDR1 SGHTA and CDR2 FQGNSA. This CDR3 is CASSSGLAGGRGETQYF. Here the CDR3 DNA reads TGTGCCAGCAGCTCCGGACTAGCGGGGGGTCGTGGGGAGACCCAGTACTTC.

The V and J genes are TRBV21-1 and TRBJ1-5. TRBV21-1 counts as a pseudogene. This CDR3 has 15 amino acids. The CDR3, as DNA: TGTGCCAGCAGCAAAGCTAGGGCGGGTAATCAGCCCCAGCATTTT. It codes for CASSKARAGNQPQHF.

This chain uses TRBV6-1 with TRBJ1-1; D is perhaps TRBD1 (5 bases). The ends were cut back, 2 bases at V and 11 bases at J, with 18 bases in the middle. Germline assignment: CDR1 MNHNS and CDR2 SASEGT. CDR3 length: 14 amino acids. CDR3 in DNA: TGTGCCAGCAGTGAACCTCAGGGCGTAGAGGGGGCTTTCTTT. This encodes CASSEPQGVEGAFF.

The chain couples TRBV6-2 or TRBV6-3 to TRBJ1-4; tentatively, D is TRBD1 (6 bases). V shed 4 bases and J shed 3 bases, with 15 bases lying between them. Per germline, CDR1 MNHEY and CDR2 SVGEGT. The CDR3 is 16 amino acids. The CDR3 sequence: CASSSDRLLANEKLFF. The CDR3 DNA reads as TGTGCCAGCAGTTCCGACAGGTTGTTGGCTAATGAAAAACTGTTTTTT.

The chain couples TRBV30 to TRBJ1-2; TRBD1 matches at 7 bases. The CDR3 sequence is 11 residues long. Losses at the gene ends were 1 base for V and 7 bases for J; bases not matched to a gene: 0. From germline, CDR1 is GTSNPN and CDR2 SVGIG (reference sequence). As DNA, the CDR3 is TGTGCCTGGAGTGACAGGGGTGGCTACACCTTC. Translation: CAWSDRGGYTF.